The rows below give T cell receptor beta chains drawn from one sample of a study of blood T cell repertoires in COVID-19. TCRdb's copy holds only in-frame clones and misses some; the assay was immunoSEQ multiplex PCR. The sample carries fewer than 150,000 clones, approximately 84% recorded once. Input material: peripheral blood. Every receptor here comes from a man aged 45-65 years with acute or convalescent COVID-19. The CDR3 runs from the conserved cysteine through the conserved F or W. A D gene is named only where the DNA matches it firmly. Size is omitted from some rows. Given values are once, few, many or a class for expanded clones.

.,TRBD1,TRBJ1-1,TRBV19,CASSASGTVNTEAFF,TGTGCCAGTAGTGCCTCCGGGACAGTGAACACTGAAGCTTTCTTT
.,TRBD1,TRBJ2-1,TRBV4-2,CASSQDPRDSEQFF,TGTGCCAGCAGCCAAGATCCCAGGGACAGTGAGCAGTTCTTC
.,.,TRBJ2-7,TRBV18,CASSPPLARDEQYF,TGTGCCAGCTCACCTCCTCTAGCTCGGGACGAGCAGTACTTC
.,.,TRBJ1-1,TRBV5-6,CASSLSLNTEAFF,TGTGCCAGCAGCTTGTCTCTGAACACTGAAGCTTTCTTT
few,.,TRBJ1-5,TRBV10-1,CATRPGKSNQPQHF,TGCGCCACCCGGCCAGGGAAAAGCAATCAGCCCCAGCATTTT
.,.,TRBJ1-5,TRBV11-3,CASSLERSNQPQHF,TGTGCCAGCAGCTTAGAGCGTAGCAATCAGCCCCAGCATTTT
.,.,TRBJ1-2,TRBV6-5,CASSHDTANYGYTF,TGTGCCAGCAGTCACGATACAGCCAACTATGGCTACACCTTC
.,.,TRBJ1-5,TRBV9,CASSVGQGSNQPQHF,TGTGCCAGCAGCGTAGGGCAGGGGAGCAATCAGCCCCAGCATTTT
.,.,TRBJ1-2,TRBV18,CASSHRTEIGYTF,TGTGCCAGCTCACACCGGACAGAGATAGGCTACACCTTC
.,.,TRBJ1-1,TRBV6-2/TRBV6-3,CASSYSTRLNTEAFF,TGTGCCAGCAGTTACTCGACTAGGTTGAACACTGAAGCTTTCTTT
.,TRBD1,TRBJ1-6,TRBV27,CASGGQGSNSPLHF,TGTGCCAGCGGGGGACAGGGGTCGAATTCACCCCTCCACTTT
.,.,TRBJ2-1,TRBV2,CASSEDTSSYNEQFF,TGTGCCAGCAGTGAGGACACAAGCTCCTACAATGAGCAGTTCTTC
.,.,TRBJ1-2,TRBV6-5,CASRHGTYYGYTF,TGTGCCAGCAGACACGGGACTTACTATGGCTACACCTTC
.,.,TRBJ1-4,TRBV28,CASSLFGATNEKLFF,TGTGCCAGCAGTTTATTCGGGGCAACTAATGAAAAACTGTTTTTT
.,TRBD1,TRBJ2-7,TRBV19,CASSMGQGSYEQYF,TGTGCCAGTAGTATGGGACAGGGCTCCTACGAGCAGTACTTC
once,TRBD1,TRBJ2-6,TRBV19,CASRGGQGSPGANVLTF,TGTGCCAGTAGGGGTGGACAGGGCTCCCCTGGGGCCAACGTCCTGACTTTC
.,.,TRBJ2-2,TRBV10-3,CAISVSAGTGELFF,TGTGCCATCAGTGTTAGCGCGGGCACCGGGGAGCTGTTTTTT
once,.,TRBJ1-5,TRBV27,CASSLASFNQPQHF,TGTGCCAGCAGTTTGGCCAGTTTCAATCAGCCCCAGCATTTT
.,TRBD1,TRBJ1-3,TRBV11-2,CASSLVTGGSSGNTIYF,TGTGCCAGCAGCTTAGTGACAGGGGGCTCAAGTGGAAACACCATATATTTT
.,TRBD1,TRBJ1-5,TRBV19,CASRDGQGGQPQHF,TGTGCCAGTAGAGATGGACAGGGCGGTCAGCCCCAGCATTTT
.,.,TRBJ1-2,TRBV30,CAWTDRQGYGYTF,TGTGCCTGGACTGACAGGCAGGGGTATGGCTACACCTTC
few,TRBD2,TRBJ2-3,TRBV7-3,CASSLSGRSSGFSDTQYF,TGTGCCAGCAGCTTATCGGGGCGGTCTAGCGGGTTCTCAGATACGCAGTATTTT
.,TRBD2,TRBJ2-1,TRBV7-2,CASSLQGSGGPYNEQFF,TGTGCCAGCAGCTTACAAGGTAGCGGGGGGCCGTACAATGAGCAGTTCTTC
once,.,TRBJ2-5,TRBV5-1,CASSSRGPQGETQYF,TGCGCCAGCAGCTCCCGCGGACCCCAGGGGGAGACCCAGTACTTC
once,TRBD1,TRBJ1-6,TRBV5-1,CASSLALQGGSNSPLHF,TGCGCCAGCAGCTTGGCCCTCCAGGGGGGATCTAATTCACCCCTCCACTTT
.,TRBD1,TRBJ2-3,TRBV5-4,CASNSGTGGLDTQYF,TGTGCCAGCAACTCGGGAACAGGGGGGTTGGATACGCAGTATTTT
.,.,TRBJ2-2,TRBV6-5,CASSRDSGPGELFF,TGTGCCAGCAGCCGAGACAGTGGCCCCGGGGAGCTGTTTTTT
few,TRBD1,TRBJ1-2,TRBV5-1,CASSLQGGSYGYTF,TGCGCCAGCAGCTTGCAAGGGGGCAGCTATGGCTACACCTTC
.,.,TRBJ1-4,TRBV4-2,CASSQDLGVGSEKLFF,TGTGCCAGCAGCCAAGATTTGGGGGTCGGGAGCGAAAAACTGTTTTTT
.,TRBD2,TRBJ2-1,TRBV9,CASSAGSGGGYNEQFF,TGTGCCAGCAGCGCCGGTAGCGGGGGGGGTTACAATGAGCAGTTCTTC
.,TRBD2,TRBJ2-1,TRBV24-1,CATSDPSGGARNEQFF,TGTGCCACCAGTGATCCTAGCGGGGGGGCGCGGAATGAGCAGTTCTTC
.,.,TRBJ1-2,TRBV2,CARGGGRTYGYTF,TGTGCCAGGGGAGGGGGACGGACCTATGGCTACACCTTC
.,.,TRBJ1-5,TRBV10-3,CAISESRAGQPQHF,TGTGCCATCAGTGAGTCCAGGGCAGGGCAGCCCCAGCATTTT
.,.,TRBJ1-2,TRBV7-9,CASSQGQSPAYGYTF,TGTGCCAGCAGCCAAGGACAATCCCCAGCCTATGGCTACACCTTC
.,.,TRBJ1-2,TRBV30,CAWSLNRAGYTF,TGTGCCTGGAGTCTAAACAGGGCTGGCTACACCTTC